The entry below describes one TCR beta chain. This record belongs to a study of blood T cell repertoires in COVID-19. The CDR3 is made up of 18 amino acids. Germline V CDR1 and CDR2: MNHNS, SASEGT. Between the trimmed V and J ends, which lost 1 base and 4 bases, there was a span of 17 bases. The protocol was immunoSEQ multiplex PCR, while the TCRdb copy is restricted to in-frame clones and leaves out a portion. The table records tens of thousands of clones, about 75% of them present only once. The gene calls are TRBV6-1 and TRBJ2-6, with D perhaps matching TRBD2 (6 bases). The TCR comes from a human donor in a cohort sampled during active COVID-19. The specimen sequenced was peripheral blood. CDR3 sequence reads: CASSEGVRGTLGANVLTF. The CDR3 nucleotides are TGTGCCAGCAGTGAAGGCGTTCGCGGGACTTTGGGGGCCAACGTCCTGACTTTC.